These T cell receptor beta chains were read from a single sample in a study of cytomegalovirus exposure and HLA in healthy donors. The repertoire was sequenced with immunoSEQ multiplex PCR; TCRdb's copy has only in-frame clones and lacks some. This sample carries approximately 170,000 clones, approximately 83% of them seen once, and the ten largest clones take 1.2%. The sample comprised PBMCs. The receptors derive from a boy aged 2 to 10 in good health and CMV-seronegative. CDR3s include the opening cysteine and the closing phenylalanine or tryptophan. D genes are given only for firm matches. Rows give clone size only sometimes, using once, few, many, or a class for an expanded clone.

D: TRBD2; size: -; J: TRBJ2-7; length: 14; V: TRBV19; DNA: TGTGCCAGTAGTATCGGACTAGCGAACTACGAGCAGTACTTC; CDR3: CASSIGLANYEQYF
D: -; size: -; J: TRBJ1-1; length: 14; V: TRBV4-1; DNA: TGCGCCAGCAGCCAACTGGACAAGAACACTGAAGCTTTCTTT; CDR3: CASSQLDKNTEAFF
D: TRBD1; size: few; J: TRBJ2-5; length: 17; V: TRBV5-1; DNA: TGCGCCAGCAGCTTGGGAGTTTTGGAGACAGGGGAAGAGACCCAGTACTTC; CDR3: CASSLGVLETGEETQYF
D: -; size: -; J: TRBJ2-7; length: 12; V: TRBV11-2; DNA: TGTGCCAGCAGCTTAGACGGGAGCTCGCAGTACTTC; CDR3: CASSLDGSSQYF
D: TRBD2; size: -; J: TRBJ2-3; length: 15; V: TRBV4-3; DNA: TGCGCCAGCAGCGAACTAGCGGAGAGCACAGATACGCAGTATTTT; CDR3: CASSELAESTDTQYF
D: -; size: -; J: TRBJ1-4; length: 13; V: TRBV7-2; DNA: TGTGCCAGCAGCTTAAAGGGGGGGGAAAAACTGTTTTTT; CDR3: CASSLKGGEKLFF
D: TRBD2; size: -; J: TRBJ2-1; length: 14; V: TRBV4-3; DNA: TGCGCCAGCAGCCAACAACTAGCGGGAGGGAGGCAGTTCTTC; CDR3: CASSQQLAGGRQFF
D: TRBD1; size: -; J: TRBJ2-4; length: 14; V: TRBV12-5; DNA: TGTGCTAGTGGTCCGAGGGACAGGAGAAACATTCAGTACTTC; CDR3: CASGPRDRRNIQYF
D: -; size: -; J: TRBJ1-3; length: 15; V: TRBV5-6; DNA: TGTGCCAGCAGCCGCGTAACGGGGAGCGGAAACACCATATATTTT; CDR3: CASSRVTGSGNTIYF
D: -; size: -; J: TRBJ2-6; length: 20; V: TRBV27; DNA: TGTGCCAGCAGCCGTGACTCTTTCACAGGGATCTTTGAAGGGGCCAACGTCCTGACTTTC; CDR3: CASSRDSFTGIFEGANVLTF
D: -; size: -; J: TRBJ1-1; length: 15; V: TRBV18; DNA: TGTGCCAGCTCACCACGGGGCCCTCGGGACACTGAAGCTTTCTTT; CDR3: CASSPRGPRDTEAFF
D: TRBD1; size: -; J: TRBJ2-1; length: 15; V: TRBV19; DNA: TGTGCCAGTAGTTCTCCGGGGACAGGCTACAATGAGCAGTTCTTC; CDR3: CASSSPGTGYNEQFF
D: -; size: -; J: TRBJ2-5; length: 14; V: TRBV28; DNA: TGTGCCAGCAGTTTGAAGACAGGACAAGAGACCCAGTACTTC; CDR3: CASSLKTGQETQYF
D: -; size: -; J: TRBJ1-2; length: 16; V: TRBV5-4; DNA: TGTGCCAGCAGGAAACAGGGCGGCTATTTTAACTATGGCTACACCTTC; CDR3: CASRKQGGYFNYGYTF
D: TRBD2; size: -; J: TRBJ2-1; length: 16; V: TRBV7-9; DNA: TGTGCCAGCAGCATCCTAGGGACTAGCGGGAGCCATGAGCAGTTCTTC; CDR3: CASSILGTSGSHEQFF
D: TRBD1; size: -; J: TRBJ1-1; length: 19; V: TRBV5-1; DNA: TGCGCCAGCAGCGCCCGGGACAGGGGGCGCGTAAAGGGAGGCACTGAAGCTTTCTTT; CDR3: CASSARDRGRVKGGTEAFF
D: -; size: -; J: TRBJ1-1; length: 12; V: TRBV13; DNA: TGTGCCAGCAGCTTAGGGCGCACTGAAGCTTTCTTT; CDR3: CASSLGRTEAFF
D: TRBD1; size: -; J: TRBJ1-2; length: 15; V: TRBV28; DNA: TGTGCCAGCAGTACTACAGGGGCTTGGGGTTATGGCTACACCTTC; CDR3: CASSTTGAWGYGYTF
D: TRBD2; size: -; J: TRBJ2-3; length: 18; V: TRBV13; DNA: TGTGCCACCCGAGGTCTGGCTAGCGGGAGTCCTAGCACAGATACGCAGTATTTT; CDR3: CATRGLASGSPSTDTQYF
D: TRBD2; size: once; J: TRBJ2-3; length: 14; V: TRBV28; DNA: TGTGCCAGCAGTTATATAGCGGGAGCAGATACGCAGTATTTT; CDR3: CASSYIAGADTQYF
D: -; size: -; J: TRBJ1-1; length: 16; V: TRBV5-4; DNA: TGTGCCAGCAGCTTGGAGCGGGCCAGGGAGGACACTGAAGCTTTCTTT; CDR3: CASSLERAREDTEAFF
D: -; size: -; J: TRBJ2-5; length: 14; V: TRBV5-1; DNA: TGCGCCAGCAGCTTGGGTTGGGCCCAAGAGACCCAGTACTTC; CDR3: CASSLGWAQETQYF
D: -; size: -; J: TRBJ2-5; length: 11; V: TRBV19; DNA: TGTGCCAGTAGTATGGAGGAGACCCAGTACTTC; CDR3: CASSMEETQYF
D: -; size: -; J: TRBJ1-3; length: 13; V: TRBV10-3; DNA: TGTGCCATCGGCTTGCGACAGACAAACACCATATATTTT; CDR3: CAIGLRQTNTIYF
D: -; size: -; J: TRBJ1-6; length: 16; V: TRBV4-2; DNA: TGTGCCAGCAGCTTGTTCCGGGACAAATATAATTCACCCCTCCACTTT; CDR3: CASSLFRDKYNSPLHF
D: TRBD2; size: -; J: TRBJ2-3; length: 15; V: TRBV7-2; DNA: TGTGCCAGCAGCCCAGGACTAGCGGTCACAGATACGCAGTATTTT; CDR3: CASSPGLAVTDTQYF
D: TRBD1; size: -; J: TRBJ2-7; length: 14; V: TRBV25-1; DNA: TGTGCCAGCACCTTGAGGGACAGCTCCTACGAGCAGTACTTC; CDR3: CASTLRDSSYEQYF
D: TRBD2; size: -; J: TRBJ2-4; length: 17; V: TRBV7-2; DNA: TGTGCCAGCAGCTTAGGACTAGCGGGAGGAGACTCCCACATTCAGTACTTC; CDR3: CASSLGLAGGDSHIQYF
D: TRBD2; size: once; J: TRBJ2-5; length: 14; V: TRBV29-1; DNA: TGCAGCGTTGTCCCCAGCGGGGGGAAAGAGACCCAGTACTTC; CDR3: CSVVPSGGKETQYF
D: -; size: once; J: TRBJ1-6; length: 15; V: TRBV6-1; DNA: TGTGCCATACGCGAAGGGGCCCTATTTGATTCACCCCTCCACTTT; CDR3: CAIREGALFDSPLHF
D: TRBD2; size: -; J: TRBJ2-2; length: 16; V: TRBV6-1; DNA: TGTGCCAGCAGTGGGGGACTAGCGGGGAGGGGGGGGGAGCTGTTTTTT; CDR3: CASSGGLAGRGGELFF